A selection of T cell receptor beta chains follows, all from one sample in a study of metastatic and nonmetastatic thyroid tumors. TCRdb re-processed the PCR reads through MiXCR. The data show approximately 20,000 clones, 10% to 15% seen once. The material sequenced was blood. These TCRs come from a male donor with papillary thyroid cancer or a benign thyroid nodule (not recorded which). Some clones in this sample may be carry-over from other donors' samples. Each CDR3 is given with its conserved first and last residue.

V gene	CDR3 protein
TRBV28	CASNSKASGGVETQYF
TRBV25-1	CASLENQPQHF
TRBV7-2	CASSRGRYMNTEAFF
TRBV7-9	CASSLGDGVTYEQYF
TRBV12-3/TRBV12-4	CASSPGTDNEKLFF
TRBV6-1	CASSLSAGSTDTQYF
TRBV5-1	CASSFDRGGYGYTF
TRBV28	CATYLYEQYF
TRBV20-1	CSAPRSSYEQYF
TRBV28	CASSLSLVSLSYEQYF
TRBV20-1	CSEEGNSNTEAFF
TRBV6-1	CASSEFTGASYGYTF
TRBV24-1	CATSDLGLSGELFF
TRBV4-1	CASSQSRGSSYEQYF
TRBV11-3	CASSLGVQGTRLFF
TRBV30	CAWGRGNTEAFF
TRBV27	CASSSGLLYSGANVLTF
TRBV20-1	CSAPGLAGTDTQYF
TRBV3-1	CASSQVWKSSGGYEQYF
TRBV11-1	CASTPGWTGDNYGYTF
TRBV5-1	CASNGPGNEQFF
TRBV6-6	CASSYGTFPTGHRTDTQYF
TRBV19	CASRQTGTGLTDTQYF
TRBV20-1	CSARFPSGAHNEQFF
TRBV9	CASSVDDGTYNEQFF
TRBV27	CATRTGVNTEAFF
TRBV11-2	CASSPYPAGDEETQYF
TRBV20-1	CSARGVSFEQYF
TRBV6-1	CASRTGGAHGYTF
TRBV10-3	CAISSMNTGELFF
TRBV20-1	CSARGSGQGNYGYTF
TRBV5-1	CASSLVGLNTDTQYF
TRBV14	CASSPAGGFAEQYF
TRBV10-2	CASRTSSSYEQYF
TRBV15	CATSREPEGGEEGYTF
TRBV27	CASSPTRGSTEAFF
TRBV20-1	CSARDRAGHEQFF
TRBV6-5	CASSYSGQAALNGYTF
TRBV28	CASSPRTGGLGDEQYF
TRBV15	CATSRDWAQKGKLFF
TRBV11-3	CASSLGSGTYEQYF
TRBV5-1	CASSWDRGLLEQYF
TRBV19	CASSRSWGTLLYNEQFF
TRBV3-1	CASSQTSGATDTQYF
TRBV28	CASSSPGTRSETQYF
TRBV6-4	CASSAQGTGELFF
TRBV7-6	CASSLEAASSYNEQFF
TRBV20-1	CSALPDRGQTDTQYF
TRBV5-1	CASSLGQGSYNEQFF
TRBV28	CASSSSGTSSETQYF
TRBV3-1	CASSPGEINGQPQHF
TRBV12-3/TRBV12-4	CASTRQGYGYTF
TRBV9	CASSVDSGSYTQYF